This TCR beta chain was sequenced in a study of blood T cell repertoires in COVID-19. The CDR3 runs 16 residues. Germline-derived CDR1 and CDR2 are MNHEY and SMNVEV (reference sequence). Unmatched junction bases numbered 12, after V lost 5 bases and J lost 4 bases. Measured with immunoSEQ multiplex PCR; TCRdb has only the in-frame clones, and not every one. Of about 210,000 clones detected, 92% appear once; the ten largest clones hold 1% to 1.5%. The source is a man aged 25 to 45 with acute or convalescent COVID-19. The chain carries TRBV27 and TRBJ2-3, with 7 bases matching TRBD2. The sequencing input was peripheral blood. The CDR3 region has the DNA TGTGCCAGCAGTCGCATGCAGACTAGCTTGCCAGATACGCAGTATTTT. Translation: CASSRMQTSLPDTQYF.